Reported below is one T cell receptor (beta chain). Its matching antigen is unknown. These data belong to a study of PD-1 blockade in classical Hodgkin lymphoma. The study, taken as a whole, reports: The drivers behind the repertoire differences, possibly disease activity or prior therapy, remain undefined. Newly diagnosed patients had baseline TCR diversity that was reportedly lower than that of healthy donors.

Measured with immunoSEQ multiplex PCR; TCRdb has only the in-frame clones, and not every one. The table has approximately 23,000 clones, more than 85% seen once. Time point given: newly diagnosed, previously untreated cHL patient sample. Magnetic negative selection purified CD4+ T cells from thawed PBMCs. Comparison used PBMCs from newly diagnosed, untreated classical Hodgkin lymphoma. Trimming pared 2 bases from V and 6 bases from J, leaving 13 bases between. CDR1 and CDR2 (germline): SNHLY, FYNNEI. The CDR3 loop spans 14 amino acids. The receptor was isolated from a human donor with classical Hodgkin lymphoma. Sample: CD4+ T cells from blood. The chain recombines TRBV2 with TRBJ1-2, with D unclear. The CDR3 sequence is CASSESRFGHGYTF. CDR3 bases: TGTGCCAGCAGTGAATCCAGGTTTGGCCATGGCTACACCTTC.